This section outlines one T cell receptor beta chain sequence together with its context. This record belongs to a study of blood T cell repertoires in COVID-19. Study-wide context: The samples span acute and convalescent COVID-19 from the United States, Italy and Spain. PBMCs, B-cell-depleted T cells, or T cells provided the cDNA or gDNA that made up the material.

Original data processing: From reference gene primer amplification, estimates of nucleated cell counts were derived. Generated by immunoSEQ multiplex PCR, the TCRdb table keeps only in-frame clones and is missing some. V and J calls and clone size are given by that table; D and trimming were obtained from the DNA. The sample carries roughly 250,000 clones, about four fifths recorded once. This CDR3 has 16 residues. The ends lost 5 bases at V and 1 base at J; junction bases unmatched: 6. From germline, CDR1 is SGHTA and CDR2 FQGTGA. The genes are TRBV7-3 and TRBJ2-3; TRBD2 matches at 10 bases. The sequenced sample was peripheral blood. The source is a man aged 50-60 years with acute or convalescent COVID-19. In nucleotides, the CDR3 is TGTGCCAGCAGCACGGGACTAGCGAGCCGCACAGATACGCAGTATTTT. Amino acid sequence: CASSTGLASRTDTQYF.